Each of the 32 T cell receptor beta chains below was sequenced from the same sample in a study of blood T cell repertoires in COVID-19. This table comes from immunoSEQ multiplex PCR, and its TCRdb copy is limited to in-frame clones, with some not included. The table lists hundreds of thousands of clones, approximately 90% of them singletons. Sequencing was done on a sample of peripheral blood. All receptors derive from a man younger than 35 with active or convalescent COVID-19.

The rearrangement joins TRBV10-2 to TRBJ1-6; 11 positions match TRBD1. CDR1 is WSHSY, CDR2 SAAADI, per germline. This CDR3 region has 14 residues. J lost 10 bases, V lost 6 bases, and 5 bases had no gene match. The CDR3 reads CASSTGTGGSPLHF. CDR3 sequence (DNA): TGCGCCAGCAGCACCGGGACAGGGGGATCACCCCTCCACTTT.

The chain links TRBV9 to TRBJ1-2; possible D gene TRBD1, 6 bases. Trimming cost V 5 bases and J 6 bases, with 11 bases left between them. The CDR3 is 12 amino acids. Germline V gives CDR1 SGDLS, CDR2 YYNGEE. The CDR3 reads CASSTGYDGYTF. Written as DNA, the CDR3 is TGTGCCAGCAGTACAGGGTACGATGGCTACACCTTC.

The chain joins TRBV28 to TRBJ2-1; 7 positions match TRBD2. V trimming: 8 bases; J trimming: 9 bases; junction bases outside the gene matches: 13. Germline CDR1 MDHEN, CDR2 SYDVKM. The CDR3 sequence is 14 residues long. The CDR3 reads CASLGLVKFTEQFF. DNA for the CDR3: TGTGCCAGCCTTGGACTAGTAAAATTTACTGAGCAGTTCTTC.

The rearrangement links TRBV7-2 to TRBJ2-2; 8 bases fit TRBD1. Trimming cost V 2 bases and J 4 bases; bases outside gene matches: 6. The CDR3 length is 16 residues. Germline V lookup: CDR1 SGHTA, CDR2 FQGNSA. The CDR3 DNA sequence: TGTGCCAGCAGCTTACTTCAGGGGGCCGCCACCGGGGAGCTGTTTTTT. Its protein is CASSLLQGAATGELFF. The full variable domain, in which reference TRBV7-2 and TRBJ2-2 provide the parts outside the CDR3, is GAGVSQSPSNKVTEKGKDVELRCDPISGHTALYWYRQSLGQGLEFLIYFQGNSAPDKSGLPSDRFSAERTGGSVSTLTIQRTQQEDSAVYLCASSLLQGAATGELFFGEGSRLTVL.

This chain connects TRBV6-5 to TRBJ2-3, with 8 bases lining up with TRBD1. The J segment lost 4 bases and the V segment lost 5 bases, leaving 8 bases of the junction unmatched. The CDR3 totals 15 residues. Germline assignment: CDR1 MNHEY and CDR2 SVGAGI. In DNA, the CDR3 is TGTGCCAGCAGTCCCGGGACAGGAATTCCAGATACGCAGTATTTT. Translating it yields CASSPGTGIPDTQYF.

The chain uses TRBV7-2 and TRBJ1-2; 7 bases match TRBD1. CDR1 is SGHTA, CDR2 FQGNSA, per germline. Trimming took 2 bases from V and 6 from J; bases not matched to a gene: 9. This CDR3 is 15 amino acids long. The CDR3 protein is CASSLIRGAHHGYTF. For the CDR3, the DNA is TGTGCCAGCAGCTTAATCAGGGGGGCCCATCATGGCTACACCTTC.

The genes are TRBV19 and TRBJ1-5; TRBD1 might be the D (5 bases). V lost 5 bases and J lost 4, with 15 bases in between. The CDR3 has 15 amino acids. The germline V gene encodes CDR1 LNHDA and CDR2 SQIVND (reference sequence). Here the CDR3 DNA reads TGTGCCAGTAGTCCCCCCGTCGCAGGGAATCAGCCCCAGCATTTT. It is translated as CASSPPVAGNQPQHF.

The J gene is TRBJ1-5, the V gene TRBV6-6; D uncertain. Trimming cost V 5 bases and J 6 bases, with 8 bases left between them. The CDR3 totals 12 residues. Germline V lookup: CDR1 MNHNY, CDR2 SVGAGI (reference sequence). CDR3 sequence reads: CASSPPGQPQHF. The DNA for the CDR3 is TGTGCCAGCAGTCCCCCGGGTCAGCCCCAGCATTTT.

The chain links TRBV7-2 to TRBJ1-5; 9 bases are a match to TRBD1. The CDR3 consists of 14 residues. CDR1 SGHTA and CDR2 FQGNSA come from the germline V gene. The V and J ends lost 6 bases and 4 bases, in that order; junction bases with no gene match: 4. The CDR3 DNA sequence: TGTGCCAGCAGACCGGGACAGGGAAATCAGCCCCAGCATTTT. Its translation: CASRPGQGNQPQHF.

Worth noting for this clone: The junction departs from the called germline gene at one end, perhaps through a read error. The chain employs TRBV28 and TRBJ1-3, with 7 bases that match TRBD1. The CDR3 totals 17 residues. Germline CDR1 is MDHEN and CDR2 is SYDVKM. CDR3 in amino acids: CASSIPGQRISGSTIYF. DNA of the CDR3: TGTGCCAGCAGCATTCCGGGACAGAGAATCTCTGGAAGCACCATATATTTT.

The CDR3 DNA is TGTGCCACCGAGGGGGTCGGCAATCAGCCCCAGCATTTT. This gives the protein CATEGVGNQPQHF. The V call is TRBV28, the J call TRBJ1-5; possible D gene TRBD1, 6 bases. The germline CDR1 and CDR2 sequences are MDHEN and SYDVKM. V was shortened by 10 bases and J by 2 bases, with 12 bases between the two germline ends. The length of the CDR3 is 13 residues.

This clone was observed a handful of times. The rearrangement joins TRBV19 to TRBJ2-2; maybe TRBD1 (6 bases). Between the trimmed V and J ends, which lost 1 base and 4 bases, there was a span of 16 bases. This CDR3 is built from 17 residues. Germline-derived CDR1 and CDR2 are LNHDA and SQIVND (reference sequence). The CDR3 sequence is CASSIALRQVTTGELFF. CDR3 nucleotides: TGTGCCAGTAGTATAGCACTGCGACAGGTAACCACCGGGGAGCTGTTTTTT.

V usage is TRBV7-9 and J usage is TRBJ2-7; 9 bases line up with TRBD1. CDR3 length equals 17 residues. In germline, CDR1 is SEHNR, CDR2 FQNEAQ (reference sequence). Trimming cost V 1 base and J 3 bases; bases outside gene matches: 10. CDR3 region: CASSLVGQGNPIYEQYF. The CDR3 DNA sequence: TGTGCCAGCAGCTTAGTAGGACAGGGGAATCCAATCTACGAGCAGTACTTC.

This clone was detected a few times. The CDR3 is CASSSGARDTQYF. The CDR3 region has the DNA TGTGCCAGCTCCTCGGGAGCCCGGGATACGCAGTATTTT. The chain recombines TRBV28 with TRBJ2-3, with D perhaps matching TRBD2 (6 bases). The V and J ends lost 8 bases and 6 bases respectively, with 15 bases between them. Germline lookup yields CDR1 MDHEN and CDR2 SYDVKM. The CDR3 has 13 residues.

The chain is built from TRBV6-5 and TRBJ1-3; D call uncertain. This CDR3 has 13 residues. Per the germline V gene, CDR1 is MNHEY and CDR2 is SVGAGI. Trimming shortened V by 5 bases and J by 4 bases, and 9 bases separated the two germline ends. CDR3 sequence: CASSPEIGNTIYF. DNA for the CDR3: TGTGCCAGCAGTCCGGAGATCGGAAACACCATATATTTT.

The chain has TRBV19 and TRBJ1-3, with D tentatively TRBD1 (5 bases). The V and J ends lost 6 bases and 7 bases respectively, with 13 bases between them. The CDR3 runs 13 residues. CDR1 is LNHDA and CDR2 is SQIVND in the germline V gene (reference sequence). As DNA, the CDR3 is TGTGCCAGTAGCTCCGATCGGGGGAACACCATATATTTT. Translation: CASSSDRGNTIYF.

In DNA form, the CDR3 reads TGTGCCAGTAGTGCCCCGGACAAAAGCCTCCAAGAGACCCAGTACTTC. Its translation: CASSAPDKSLQETQYF. V is TRBV19 and J is TRBJ2-5, with D perhaps TRBD1 (5 bases). Germline V gene sequence: CDR1 LNHDA, CDR2 SQIVND (reference sequence). The CDR3 is made up of 16 amino acids. Trimming pared 5 bases from V and 1 base from J, leaving 17 bases between.

The chain carries TRBV3-1 (or the pseudogene TRBV3-2) and TRBJ2-7, with 8 bases that match TRBD2. This CDR3 has 17 residues. Germline V gene data show CDR1 as LGHDT and CDR2 as YNNKEL (reference sequence). With 2 bases clipped from V and 3 bases from J, the junction kept 12 bases outside the gene matches. CDR3 sequence: CASSQPGRSGSCYEQYF. CDR3 coding DNA: TGTGCCAGCAGCCAACCCGGGAGGAGCGGGAGTTGCTACGAGCAGTACTTC.

The rearrangement uses TRBV7-2 and TRBJ2-1; 9 nucleotides match TRBD2. V dropped 4 bases and J dropped 12; count of bases not matched to a gene: 4. In germline, CDR1 is SGHTA, CDR2 FQGNSA. CDR3 length: 12 amino acids. CDR3 sequence reads: CASSSGLARQFF. The CDR3 nucleotides are TGTGCCAGCAGCTCCGGACTAGCGAGGCAGTTCTTC.

The J gene is TRBJ2-7, the V gene TRBV29-1; no clear D. The CDR3 loop spans 11 amino acids. Germline values: CDR1 SQVTM, CDR2 ANQGSEA. The CDR3 DNA follows: TGCAGTATCGGGTCCTCCTACGAGCAGTACTTC. Protein: CSIGSSYEQYF.

V gene TRBV23-1 combines with J gene TRBJ1-1; no reliable D call. TRBV23-1 falls under the ORF class, with uncertain function. V dropped 0 bases and J dropped 5 bases, with 7 bases sitting between them. The CDR3 is 13 residues long. CDR3 coding DNA: TGCGCCAGCAGTCAATCGGAGGTTACTGAAGCTTTCTTT. This translates into CASSQSEVTEAFF.

This sequence joins TRBV29-1 and TRBJ1-1, with 11 bases that match TRBD1. This CDR3 is 15 amino acids long. V lost 3 bases to trimming and J lost 5 bases; unmatched junction nucleotides: 8. Germline values: CDR1 SQVTM, CDR2 ANQGSEA. CDR3 DNA: TGCAGCGTTGACAAAGGACAGGGGGCTGGAACTGAAGCTTTCTTT. Its translation is CSVDKGQGAGTEAFF.

The chain joins TRBV12-3 or TRBV12-4 to TRBJ2-7; TRBD2 is a possible D gene (6 bases). The CDR3 sequence is 13 residues long. The ends were cut back, 4 bases at V and 5 bases at J, with 12 bases in the middle. CDR3 DNA sequence: TGTGCCAGCAGTTGGGGAGCGGGCAACGAGCAGTACTTC. Translation: CASSWGAGNEQYF.

The chain joins TRBV2 to TRBJ1-5; 10 bases are shared with TRBD1. Germline V gives CDR1 SNHLY, CDR2 FYNNEI. The CDR3 extends over 15 amino acids. V gave up 8 bases and J gave up 7 bases; unmatched junction bases: 11. The CDR3 DNA sequence: TGTGCCAGCCGAACCGGGACAGGGGTCGGCCAGCCCCAGCATTTT. This encodes CASRTGTGVGQPQHF.

The rearrangement joins TRBV7-9 to TRBJ1-1; D uncertain. Germline CDR1 is SEHNR and CDR2 is FQNEAQ (reference sequence). V was pared by 0 bases and J by 1 base, with 12 bases between. The CDR3 totals 16 residues. CDR3 in amino acids: CASSLARRQTNTEAFF. The CDR3 DNA is TGTGCCAGCAGCTTAGCTAGGCGGCAGACGAACACTGAAGCTTTCTTT.

J is TRBJ1-5 and V is TRBV6-6, with D possibly being TRBD1 (6 bases). The CDR3 contains 16 residues. The germline CDR1 and CDR2 sequences are MNHNY and SVGAGI (reference sequence). V lost 7 bases and J 2 bases, leaving 18 bases between the germline ends. CDR3 in amino acids: CASNLSGGGGNQPQHF. Written as DNA, the CDR3 is TGTGCCAGCAACCTTAGCGGGGGGGGCGGCAATCAGCCCCAGCATTTT.

This clone was detected only a few times. The chain carries TRBV6-5 and TRBJ1-2; D not certain. Between the trimmed V and J ends, which lost 5 bases and 3 bases, there was a span of 16 bases. This CDR3 is 15 amino acids long. CDR1 MNHEY and CDR2 SVGAGI come from the germline V gene. For the CDR3, the DNA is TGTGCCAGCAGTCCTAAAGGACTCATCCACTATGGCTACACCTTC. Protein sequence: CASSPKGLIHYGYTF.

This chain joins TRBV9 and TRBJ2-1; D call uncertain. CDR1 is SGDLS, CDR2 YYNGEE, per germline. The CDR3 loop spans 15 amino acids. V lost 4 bases and J 1 base, leaving 12 bases between the germline ends. CDR3: CASSPEPISYNEQFF. The DNA of the CDR3 is TGTGCCAGCAGCCCCGAGCCCATTTCCTACAATGAGCAGTTCTTC.

The chain's CDR3 is CASSLPPPGAVKFF. Here the CDR3 DNA reads TGTGCCAGCAGCTTACCCCCCCCGGGAGCGGTTAAGTTCTTC. This chain joins TRBV7-9 and TRBJ2-1; weak D call: TRBD2 (6 bases). Germline values: CDR1 SEHNR, CDR2 FQNEAQ (reference sequence). The CDR3 has 14 residues. Trimming left V 2 bases short and J 14 bases short, with 19 bases between.

This clone appeared a single time. The gene calls are TRBV9 and TRBJ2-1; the match to TRBD2 covers 13 bases. This CDR3 comprises 16 residues. The trim removed 0 bases at V and 8 bases at J, leaving 5 bases unmatched. Germline lookup yields CDR1 SGDLS and CDR2 YYNGEE. CDR3 DNA: TGTGCCAGCAGCGTAGCCTTGGGGACTAGCGGGGATGAGCAGTTCTTC. Residues: CASSVALGTSGDEQFF.

The rearrangement links TRBV21-1 to TRBJ2-7; TRBD2, the table's D call, lacks a check against the DNA. TRBV21-1 is reported as a pseudogene. The CDR3 runs 15 residues. The CDR3 here is CASSKVTGSVYEQYF. CDR3 nucleotides: TGTGCCAGCAGCAAAGTGACGGGTTCGGTCTACGAGCAGTACTTC.

This clone was seen a single time. The genes are TRBV5-1 and TRBJ1-1; 10 bases are a match to TRBD1. CDR3 length: 14 amino acids. Germline V lookup: CDR1 SGHRS, CDR2 YFSETQ. After removal of 3 bases from V and 6 bases from J, the junction contained 5 bases not matched to a gene. CDR3 sequence reads: CASSSGTGVAEAFF. The CDR3 DNA is TGCGCCAGCAGCTCCGGGACAGGGGTCGCTGAAGCTTTCTTT. Looking up the rest from reference TRBV5-1 and TRBJ1-1 gives the full variable domain: KAGVTQTPRYLIKTRGQQVTLSCSPISGHRSVSWYQQTPGQGLQFLFEYFSETQRNKGNFPGRFSGRQFSNSRSEMNVSTLELGDSALYLCASSSGTGVAEAFFGQGTRLTVV.